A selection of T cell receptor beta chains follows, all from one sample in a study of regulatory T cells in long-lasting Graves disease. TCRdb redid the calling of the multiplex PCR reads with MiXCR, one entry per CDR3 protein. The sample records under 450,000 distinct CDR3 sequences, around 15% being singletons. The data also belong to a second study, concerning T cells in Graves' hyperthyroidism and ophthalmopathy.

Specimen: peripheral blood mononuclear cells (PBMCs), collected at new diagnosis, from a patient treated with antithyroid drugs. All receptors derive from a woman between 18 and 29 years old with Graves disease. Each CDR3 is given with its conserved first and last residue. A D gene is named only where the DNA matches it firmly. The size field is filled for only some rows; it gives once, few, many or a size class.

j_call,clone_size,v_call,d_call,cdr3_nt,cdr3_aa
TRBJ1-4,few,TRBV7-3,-,TGTGCCAGCAGCTTATTCAGGAGATATGAAAAACTGTTTTTT,CASSLFRRYEKLFF
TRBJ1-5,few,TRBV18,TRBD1,TGTGCCAGCTCAAATTACAGGGGCGATCAGCCCCAGCATTTT,CASSNYRGDQPQHF
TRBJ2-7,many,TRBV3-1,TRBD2,TGTGCCAGCAGCCCGGGGGGGCCTTACGAGCAGTACTTC,CASSPGGPYEQYF
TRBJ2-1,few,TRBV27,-,TGTGCCAGCAGTCAGACTAGAGGTGAGCAGTTCTTC,CASSQTRGEQFF
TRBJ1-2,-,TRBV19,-,TGTGCCAGCGGGACCTTAGCGTTCTATGGCTACACCTTC,CASGTLAFYGYTF
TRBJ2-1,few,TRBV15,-,TGTGCCACCAGCAGAGATGGGTGGGGCAGCTCCTACAATGAGCAGTTCTTC,CATSRDGWGSSYNEQFF
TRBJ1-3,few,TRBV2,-,TGTGCCAGCAGGGACGAGAGCTCTGGAAACACCATATATTTT,CASRDESSGNTIYF
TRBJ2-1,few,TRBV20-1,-,TGCAGTGCTAGAGATCGAGGCAGGACGATCTCCTACAATGAGCAGTTCTTC,CSARDRGRTISYNEQFF
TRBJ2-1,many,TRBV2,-,TGTGCCAGCAGTGAATCGGTTAACAATGAGCAGTTCTTC,CASSESVNNEQFF
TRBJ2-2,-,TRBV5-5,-,TGTGCCAGCAGCGCTTTAGGGCCCGTGAACACCGGGGAGCTGTTTTTT,CASSALGPVNTGELFF
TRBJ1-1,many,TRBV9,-,TGTGCCAGCAGCGCCGAGGGACGGAACACTGAAGCTTTCTTT,CASSAEGRNTEAFF
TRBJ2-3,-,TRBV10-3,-,TGTGCCATCGGGACCGGCACAGATACGCAGTATTTT,CAIGTGTDTQYF
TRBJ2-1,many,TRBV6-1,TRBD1,TGTGCCAGCAGTGACCCGCGACAGGGGTACAATGAGCAGTTCTTC,CASSDPRQGYNEQFF
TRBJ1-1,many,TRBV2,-,TGTGCCAGCAGGCTTCGAGTTGAAGCTTTCTTT,CASRLRVEAFF
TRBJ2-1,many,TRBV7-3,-,TGTGCCAGCAGCCCGTCCATTGAGCAGTTCTTC,CASSPSIEQFF
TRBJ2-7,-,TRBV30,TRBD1,TGTGCCCCCAAGGACAGGGGCTACGAGCAGTACTTC,CAPKDRGYEQYF
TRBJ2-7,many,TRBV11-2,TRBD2,TGTGCCAGCAGCTTATTAGCGGGGGGTCTCGGACGCTACGAGCAGTACTTC,CASSLLAGGLGRYEQYF
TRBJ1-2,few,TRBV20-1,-,TGCAGTGCTAGTTCTGATTATGGCTACACCTTC,CSASSDYGYTF
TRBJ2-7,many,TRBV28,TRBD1,TGTGCCAGCAGTTTTAGACAGGGAGTCTACGAGCAGTACTTC,CASSFRQGVYEQYF
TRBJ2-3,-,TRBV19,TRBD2,TGTGCCAGTAGCGGTAGGGAGGGGACCGATACGCAGTATTTT,CASSGREGTDTQYF
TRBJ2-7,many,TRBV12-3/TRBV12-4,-,TGTGCCAGCAGTTTAGAACCAAGGATGAGGGGAGGCTCCTACGAGCAGTACTTC,CASSLEPRMRGGSYEQYF
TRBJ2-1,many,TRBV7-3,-,TGTGCCAGCAGCTTACAGGGGTATCCCCACAATGAGCAGTTCTTC,CASSLQGYPHNEQFF
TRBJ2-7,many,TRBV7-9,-,TGTGCCAGCAGCTTATCCGGGGTCACCGGCGAGCAGTACTTC,CASSLSGVTGEQYF
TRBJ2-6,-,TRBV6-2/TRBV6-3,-,TGTGCCAGCAGCATCTACGGTGGGGCCAACGTCCTGACTTTC,CASSIYGGANVLTF
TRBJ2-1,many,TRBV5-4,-,TGTGCCAGCAGCTTGAGGGAGCCGGGGAATGAGCAGTTCTTC,CASSLREPGNEQFF
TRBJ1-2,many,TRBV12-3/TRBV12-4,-,TGTGCCAGCAGTCGCGATAAGAATGGCTACACCTTC,CASSRDKNGYTF
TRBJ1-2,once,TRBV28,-,TGTGCCAGCAGTCTCCAGTTGGATGGCTACACCTTC,CASSLQLDGYTF
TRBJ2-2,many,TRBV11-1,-,TGTGCCAGCAGCTTAGTTCTGGGGTCGAACACCGGGGAGCTGTTTTTT,CASSLVLGSNTGELFF
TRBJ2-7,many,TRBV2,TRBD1,TGTGCCAGCAGTGAATCGGGAACAGGGGCTCACGAGCAGTACTTC,CASSESGTGAHEQYF
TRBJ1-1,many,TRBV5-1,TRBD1,TGCGCCAGCAGCTTGGCCGGGACAGGGTGGAACACTGAAGCTTTCTTT,CASSLAGTGWNTEAFF
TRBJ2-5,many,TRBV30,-,TGTGCCTGGAGTGTCCCGCCGGGATCGGAGACCCAGTACTTC,CAWSVPPGSETQYF
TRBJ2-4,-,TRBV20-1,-,TGCAGTGTTAGGGGGGCGGGGAACATTCAGTACTTC,CSVRGAGNIQYF
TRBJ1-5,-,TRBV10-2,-,TGCGCCAGCAGTGAGTCTTCCAGGAGCAATCAGCCCCAGCATTTT,CASSESSRSNQPQHF
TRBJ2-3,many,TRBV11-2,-,TGTGCCAGCAGTGTATACCCCGCTAGCGAGCTAAACACAGATACGCAGTATTTT,CASSVYPASELNTDTQYF
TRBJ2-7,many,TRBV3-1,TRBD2,TGTGCCAGCAGCTTTACTAGCGGGAGTGGCGGCGAGCAGTACTTC,CASSFTSGSGGEQYF
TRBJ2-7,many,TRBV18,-,TGTGCCAGCTCACTAACAGGGTTAGGATACGAGCAGTACTTC,CASSLTGLGYEQYF
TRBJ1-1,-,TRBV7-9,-,TGTGCCAGCCGCCTCGGGTCCCACACCGAGGTGAACACTGAAGCTTTCTTT,CASRLGSHTEVNTEAFF
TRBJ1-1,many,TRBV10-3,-,TGTGCCATCAGTTCAGGGGTAGGGAACACTGAAGCTTTCTTT,CAISSGVGNTEAFF
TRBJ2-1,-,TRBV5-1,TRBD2,TGCGCCAGCAGAACCGGGACTAGCGGATTCTACAATGAGCAGTTCTTC,CASRTGTSGFYNEQFF
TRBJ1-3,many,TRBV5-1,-,TGCGCCAGCAGCTTAGAGGGGAATACTGGAAACACCATATATTTT,CASSLEGNTGNTIYF